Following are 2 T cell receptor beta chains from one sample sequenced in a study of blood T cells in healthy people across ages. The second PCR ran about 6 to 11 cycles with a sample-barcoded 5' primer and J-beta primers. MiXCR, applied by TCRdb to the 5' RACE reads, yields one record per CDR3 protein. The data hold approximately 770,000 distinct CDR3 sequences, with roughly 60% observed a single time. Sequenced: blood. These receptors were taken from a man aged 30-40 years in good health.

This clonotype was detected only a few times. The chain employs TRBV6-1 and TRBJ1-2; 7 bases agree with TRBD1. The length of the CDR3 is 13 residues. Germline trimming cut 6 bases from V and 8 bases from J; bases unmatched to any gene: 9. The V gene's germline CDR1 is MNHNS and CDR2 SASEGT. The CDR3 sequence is CASRSDRARGYTF. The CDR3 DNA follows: TGTGCCAGCAGGTCTGACAGGGCCCGGGGCTACACCTTC.

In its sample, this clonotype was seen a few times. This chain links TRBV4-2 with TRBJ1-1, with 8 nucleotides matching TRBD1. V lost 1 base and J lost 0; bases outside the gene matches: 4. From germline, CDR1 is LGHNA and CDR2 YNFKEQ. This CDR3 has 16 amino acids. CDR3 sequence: CASSQGQGSMNTEAFF. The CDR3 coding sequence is TGTGCCAGCAGCCAAGGACAGGGGTCAATGAACACTGAAGCTTTCTTT.